Sequencing of this T cell receptor (beta chain) was carried out in a study of shared clonotypes between healthy human individuals. Whole-study findings and limits: Between several donors, naive CD4 clonotypes were shared at a level of around 5.1%.

TCRdb keeps only in-frame clones here, not all; method: immunoSEQ multiplex PCR. The sample has over 800,000 clones, almost 95% seen once; the top ten hold 24%. Naive CD8 cells, CD45RO-negative and positively selected for CCR7, excluded terminally differentiated effector memory CD45RA+ cells. V trimming: 1 base; J trimming: 3 bases; junction bases outside the gene matches: 3. There are 15 residues in the CDR3. In germline, CDR1 is SGHAT, CDR2 FQNNGV. Points on this clone: Its antigen remains unknown.

The clonotype comes from a man aged 25-45 years in good health. The rearrangement links TRBV11-2 to TRBJ2-7, with TRBD2 matching over 10 bases. Sequencing was carried out using naive CD8+ T cells sorted from blood. CDR3 in DNA: TGTGCCAGCAGCTTAGTAACTAGCGGGAACTACGAGCAGTACTTC. It encodes CASSLVTSGNYEQYF.